This passage covers 5 T cell receptor beta chains from one sample sequenced in a study of blood T cell repertoires in COVID-19. Profiled with immunoSEQ multiplex PCR; TCRdb holds only in-frame clones, not every one. The sample comprises approximately 260,000 clones, 75% to 90% of which are singletons, and 9.5% to 13% rests with the top ten. Sample: peripheral blood. These receptors all come from a woman aged 70-85 years with COVID-19, enrolled during active disease.

Comment on this clone: This could be a read error, since a much larger clone is one nucleotide away. The V call is TRBV11-2, the J call TRBJ2-7; 8 bases fit TRBD1. The germline V gene encodes CDR1 SGHAT and CDR2 FQNNGV. The CDR3 covers 13 residues. V was pared by 3 bases and J by 4 bases, with 2 bases of the junction left unmatched. The CDR3 DNA sequence: TGTGCCAGCAGCTTTCACAGGGGGTACGAGCAGTACTTC. The encoded protein is CASSFHRGYEQYF.

The chain has TRBV5-4 and TRBJ1-2; possible D gene TRBD1, 6 bases. Germline-derived CDR1 and CDR2 are SGHNT and YYREEE (reference sequence). The CDR3 is made up of 15 amino acids. The V end lost 1 base, the J end lost 1 base, and 11 bases lay between the germline ends. DNA for the CDR3: TGTGCCAGCAGCTTGCAACAGGGACGTAACTATGGCTACACCTTC. It encodes CASSLQQGRNYGYTF.

The rearrangement joins TRBV10-3 to TRBJ2-1, with 15 bases fitting TRBD2. After removal of 2 bases from V and 7 bases from J, the junction contained 3 bases not matched to a gene. The CDR3 is made up of 16 amino acids. CDR1 and CDR2 from the germline V gene are ENHRY and SYGVKD. CDR3 DNA sequence: TGTGCCATCAGTGAGAATGGACTAGCGGGAGGGAATGAGCAGTTCTTC. Amino acids: CAISENGLAGGNEQFF.

The chain is built from TRBV5-4 and TRBJ2-3; the D is unclear. This CDR3 has 15 amino acids. Between the trimmed V and J ends, which lost 0 bases and 0 bases, there was a span of 8 bases. CDR1 is SGHNT, CDR2 YYREEE, per germline (reference sequence). CDR3 in DNA: TGTGCCAGCAGCTTGGGCCCAACTAGCACAGATACGCAGTATTTT. It is translated as CASSLGPTSTDTQYF.

This clone was seen only once. This rearrangement joins TRBV5-1 to TRBJ2-1, with 13 bases that match TRBD2. CDR1 SGHRS and CDR2 YFSETQ come from the germline V gene. There are 16 residues in the CDR3. Losses at the gene ends were 0 bases for V and 4 bases for J; bases not matched to a gene: 1. The CDR3 reads CASSLATSGRYNEQFF. The CDR3 DNA sequence: TGCGCCAGCAGCTTGGCGACTAGCGGGAGGTACAATGAGCAGTTCTTC.